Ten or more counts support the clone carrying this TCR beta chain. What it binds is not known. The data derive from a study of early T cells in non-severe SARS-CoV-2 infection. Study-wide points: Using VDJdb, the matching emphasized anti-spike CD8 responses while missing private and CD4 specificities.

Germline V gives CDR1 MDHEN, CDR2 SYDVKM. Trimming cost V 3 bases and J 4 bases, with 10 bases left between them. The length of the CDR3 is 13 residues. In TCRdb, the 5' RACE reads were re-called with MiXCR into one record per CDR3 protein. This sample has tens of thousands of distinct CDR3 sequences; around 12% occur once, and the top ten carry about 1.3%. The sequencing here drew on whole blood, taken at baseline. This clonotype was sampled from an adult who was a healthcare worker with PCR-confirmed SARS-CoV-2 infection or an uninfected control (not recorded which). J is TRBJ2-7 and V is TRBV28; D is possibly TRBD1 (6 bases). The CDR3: CASSLAGEYEQYF. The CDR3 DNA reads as TGTGCCAGCAGTTTGGCAGGGGAGTACGAGCAGTACTTC.